This entry features one T cell receptor (beta chain) sequence. This clone has more than one count but fewer than ten. No cognate antigen has been identified for it. No quality values exist for individual bases; no much larger clone is one base distant. The entry originates in a study of beta chain features in type 1 diabetes (dated by TCRdb to 2016 to 2019). General notes on the study: Patients and healthy donors did not differ in mean age, gender distribution, total cell number or subset yield. In the study, recently diagnosed type 1 diabetes patients and matched healthy donors were compared on the TCRB repertoires of their sorted circulating CD4+ T cell subsets. Across all samples, some 99 million sorted cells were examined, and cell number per subset correlated strongly with RNA yield. Whereas all 30 or so donors provided naive and central memory subsets, regulatory and stem cell-like memory subsets were isolated from just 8 patients and roughly 8 healthy donors. Findings and caveats that apply to the study as a whole: Type 1 diabetes patients showed a moderate but significant shortening of TCRB CDR3 length in all four CD4+ subsets. Because cDNA rather than genomic DNA was sequenced, highly expressing activated cells could have been over-represented, although no difference in activation and CD3 levels was found between groups. At VDJ recombination sites, patients with type 1 diabetes made fewer insertions and deleted more nucleotides, a pattern implying thymic rearrangement abnormalities. Naive, central memory and regulatory TCRB repertoires appeared to be more similar among patients than among healthy donors. Only small numbers of individuals were included in the HLA sub-analyses, which left unresolved whether HLA type had any influence on TCRB rearrangement. Shorter templates might have been favored by PCR, but patient and control samples were amplified and corrected together, so both groups would have been affected equally by any skew.

The High Capacity cDNA Reverse Transcription Kit was used to reverse transcribe all of the isolated RNA, meaning that expressed TCRB transcripts were what got sequenced. Deep immunoSEQ sequencing was applied to naive, central memory and regulatory T cell samples, giving an average of approximately 4 million total reads per sample. Sorted cells were lysed in RLT buffer, and RNA was extracted using DNase-treated RNeasy Micro or Mini kits according to cell number. To prevent cross-contamination, each cell subset was processed individually, whereas patient and healthy donor samples were processed jointly. TCRB sequences were amplified from cDNA with the immunoSEQ multiplex PCR, producing 87-bp fragments spanning the CDR3 region. Amplicons were sequenced on the Illumina HiSeq platform. From the authors' description of their analysis: Synthetic template baselines were used to correct PCR bias computationally, reads within Hamming distance 2 were collapsed together, and singletons that could not be merged were discarded. Reads were aligned to IMGT to assign V, D and J genes, CDR3 length, and insertions or deletions at six rearrangement sites. Within each subset, clonotype counts were normalized to the number of sorted cells before true diversity and Gini coefficients were calculated with the tcR R package. The overlap coefficient, calculated on TCRB nucleotide sequences, was used to measure repertoire sharing. As a proxy for the pre-selection repertoire, out-of-frame TCRB sequences from naive cells were analyzed. Here the immuneACCESS table is served through TCRdb, limited to in-frame sequences with V and J called. Missing clones are a known gap in these copies; in checked studies unresolved V genes cover under half, and the rest lacks a known reason. V and J calls and clone size are copied from that table; D and trimming were computed from the DNA. In this sample the table shows hundreds of thousands of clones, 25% to 35% of which occur a single time. Almost 0.065% of the sample belongs to the ten largest clones.

V is clipped by 4 bases and J by 4 bases, and the sequence between their germline boundaries is 10 bases long. The cysteine opens and the phenylalanine closes a CDR3 of 14 amino acids. This entry keeps only the CDR3 DNA: 42 bases, framed from base 1. Reading the germline V gene (reference sequence) gives CDR1 SEHNR and CDR2 FQNEAQ. Each donor gave one peripheral blood draw, averaging approximately 120 mL, which was collected into heparinised tubes. A BD FACSAria II was used to sort naive, central memory, regulatory and stem cell-like memory CD4+ T cells with a panel that included CD45RO, CCR7, CD25, CD127, CD95 and CD27. A purity above 95% was achieved for all sorted populations. PBMCs were separated immediately by Lymphoprep density gradient centrifugation and were stained directly, without being cultured. So that batch effects would be minimized, each experiment stained and sorted samples in pairs, pairing one healthy donor with one patient.

Source material: naive CD4+ T cells from blood. What this sample's cell subset or site label stands for: true naive CD4+ T cells. This receptor chain uses TRBV7-9 and TRBJ2-2; a tentative D call is TRBD2 (6 bases match). The source is a man aged 18-30 years in good health. This receptor carries the CDR3 CASSSVGGTGELFF. The bases are TGTGCCAGCAGCTCGGTCGGGGGCACCGGGGAGCTGTTTTTT. Reference TRBV7-9 and TRBJ2-2 proteins supply the regions before and after the CDR3; the full variable domain is: DTGVSQNPRHKITKRGQNVTFRCDPISEHNRLYWYRQTLGQGPEFLTYFQNEAQLEKSRLLSDRFSAERPKGSFSTLEIQRTEQGDSAMYLCASSSVGGTGELFFGEGSRLTVL.